This TCR beta chain was retrieved from a study of cytomegalovirus exposure and HLA in healthy donors. A remark on this clone: Its antigen is unidentified.

13 Jbeta primers and 60 Vbeta primers were used for the PCR. Libraries were prepared by immunoSEQ multiplex PCR; TCRdb keeps only in-frame clonotypes and omits some of them. The table has approximately 150,000 clones, 76% seen once. The ends lost 7 bases at V and 1 base at J; junction bases unmatched: 5. Germline V lookup: CDR1 MNHEY, CDR2 SVGAGI. This CDR3 has 14 amino acids. Study-level findings and limits: Differences between HLA loci emerged in a later analysis of TCR association rates, with DRB1 most and HLA-C fewest.

The sample was PBMCs. The rearrangement uses TRBV6-5 and TRBJ2-7, with 9 bases lining up with TRBD1. The sequence came from a woman in her 40s in good health and CMV-seronegative. This CDR3 is CASTPQGASYEQYF. For the CDR3, the DNA is TGTGCCAGCACCCCACAGGGGGCATCCTACGAGCAGTACTTC.